Listed below are T cell receptor beta chains from one sample, sequenced in a study of beta chain features in type 1 diabetes. The data were produced by immunoSEQ multiplex PCR, yet TCRdb's version contains in-frame clones alone and is incomplete. This repertoire shows about 150,000 clones, 11% found once; its top ten account for about 2%. The source material was central memory CD4+ T cells from blood. The origin of the receptors is a young man in good health. The CDR3 runs from the conserved cysteine through the conserved F or W. The order of the fields is J gene, D gene, clone size, V gene, CDR3 DNA, CDR3 protein. A D gene is named only where the DNA matches it firmly. Rows may omit the clone size; those that give it use once, few, many or a size class.

j_gene: TRBJ2-2
d_gene: TRBD2
abundance: .
v_gene: TRBV7-3
CDR3nt: TGTGCCAGCAGCTTTCAGCGGGATACCGGGGAGCTGTTTTTT
CDR3aa: CASSFQRDTGELFF

j_gene: TRBJ1-4
d_gene: TRBD1
abundance: .
v_gene: TRBV15
CDR3nt: TGTGCCACCAGCATGGGGGACAGGGGGCCGGAAAAACTGTTTTTT
CDR3aa: CATSMGDRGPEKLFF

j_gene: TRBJ2-3
d_gene: TRBD2
abundance: .
v_gene: TRBV5-1
CDR3nt: TGCGCCAGCAGCGGCGTCGGCGGGAGGAGCCCAGATACGCAGTATTTT
CDR3aa: CASSGVGGRSPDTQYF

j_gene: TRBJ1-2
d_gene: .
abundance: .
v_gene: TRBV5-4
CDR3nt: TGTGCCAGCAGTCGGGCAAATGGCTACACCTTC
CDR3aa: CASSRANGYTF

j_gene: TRBJ1-2
d_gene: .
abundance: few
v_gene: TRBV2
CDR3nt: TGTGCCAGCAGTGTCACAGACCGTGGCTACACCTTC
CDR3aa: CASSVTDRGYTF

j_gene: TRBJ2-7
d_gene: .
abundance: few
v_gene: TRBV7-2
CDR3nt: TGTGCCAGCAGCTTATATGAGGGATCAGTGTTAGACGAGCAGTACTTC
CDR3aa: CASSLYEGSVLDEQYF

j_gene: TRBJ1-2
d_gene: .
abundance: .
v_gene: TRBV10-3
CDR3nt: TGTGCCATCAGTGAGGAGGGAAACTATGGCTACACCTTC
CDR3aa: CAISEEGNYGYTF

j_gene: TRBJ2-2
d_gene: .
abundance: few
v_gene: TRBV7-3
CDR3nt: TGTGCCAGCAGCTTTCTAAACACCGGGGAGCTGTTTTTT
CDR3aa: CASSFLNTGELFF

j_gene: TRBJ2-1
d_gene: TRBD2
abundance: .
v_gene: TRBV4-3
CDR3nt: TGCGCCAGCAGCCAAGAACCAGTTGCAGCGGGAGAGAGAAATGAGCAGTTCTTC
CDR3aa: CASSQEPVAAGERNEQFF

j_gene: TRBJ2-7
d_gene: TRBD2
abundance: .
v_gene: TRBV28
CDR3nt: TGTGCCAGCAGTTTAGTAGGACTAGCGGGAGACAGGCTGTACTTC
CDR3aa: CASSLVGLAGDRLYF

j_gene: TRBJ1-1
d_gene: .
abundance: few
v_gene: TRBV6-5
CDR3nt: TGTGCCAGCAGTTACTCAACGGTTGGGAGGAAAGCTTTCTTT
CDR3aa: CASSYSTVGRKAFF

j_gene: TRBJ2-3
d_gene: .
abundance: few
v_gene: TRBV4-1
CDR3nt: TGCGCCAGCAGCCGCCCCCCCGGGAATGAGGGAGAGTATTTT
CDR3aa: CASSRPPGNEGEYF

j_gene: TRBJ2-7
d_gene: .
abundance: .
v_gene: TRBV28
CDR3nt: TGTGCCAGCAGTTCCCTCCACTACGAGCAGTACTTC
CDR3aa: CASSSLHYEQYF

j_gene: TRBJ2-7
d_gene: TRBD1
abundance: .
v_gene: TRBV5-6
CDR3nt: TGTGCCAGCAGCTTGGCCCCGGACAGGAGACCCTACGAGCAGTACTTC
CDR3aa: CASSLAPDRRPYEQYF

j_gene: TRBJ2-7
d_gene: .
abundance: few
v_gene: TRBV29-1
CDR3nt: TGCAGCGTTGTCGGCGGGAACTACGAGCAGTACTTC
CDR3aa: CSVVGGNYEQYF

j_gene: TRBJ1-1
d_gene: TRBD1
abundance: many
v_gene: TRBV4-2
CDR3nt: TGTGCCAGCAGCCGGGACAGCAAGAACACTGAAGCTTTCTTT
CDR3aa: CASSRDSKNTEAFF

j_gene: TRBJ2-7
d_gene: TRBD1
abundance: few
v_gene: TRBV7-2
CDR3nt: TGTGCCAGCAGCTTAGATGCCCCCGGGACAGTTGAGCAGTACTTC
CDR3aa: CASSLDAPGTVEQYF

j_gene: TRBJ2-7
d_gene: .
abundance: .
v_gene: TRBV19
CDR3nt: TGTGCCAGTATTCCTATCGAGGGGATCGGGGCCTCCTACGAGCAGTACTTC
CDR3aa: CASIPIEGIGASYEQYF

j_gene: TRBJ1-1
d_gene: .
abundance: many
v_gene: TRBV7-9
CDR3nt: TGTGCCAGCAGCCCGGGACGGCTGAACACTGAAGCTTTCTTT
CDR3aa: CASSPGRLNTEAFF

j_gene: TRBJ2-6
d_gene: .
abundance: few
v_gene: TRBV10-3
CDR3nt: TGTGCCAGCAGTTACTTTACGGGGTTCTCTGGGGCCAACGTCCTGACTTTC
CDR3aa: CASSYFTGFSGANVLTF

j_gene: TRBJ2-7
d_gene: .
abundance: .
v_gene: TRBV15
CDR3nt: TGTGCCACCTCTCGGGGCACCAGCTCCTACGAGCAGTACTTC
CDR3aa: CATSRGTSSYEQYF

j_gene: TRBJ2-5
d_gene: TRBD2
abundance: few
v_gene: TRBV9
CDR3nt: TGTGCCAGCAGCGCCGGGACTAGAGGGCAAGAGACCCAGTACTTC
CDR3aa: CASSAGTRGQETQYF

j_gene: TRBJ2-7
d_gene: TRBD1
abundance: .
v_gene: TRBV27
CDR3nt: TGTGCCAGCAGTTTACGGGACAGGGGCGAGCAGTACTTC
CDR3aa: CASSLRDRGEQYF

j_gene: TRBJ2-1
d_gene: .
abundance: .
v_gene: TRBV7-2
CDR3nt: TGTGCCAGCAGCTCCATTTACAATGAGCAGTTCTTC
CDR3aa: CASSSIYNEQFF

j_gene: TRBJ1-2
d_gene: .
abundance: few
v_gene: TRBV7-9
CDR3nt: TGTGCCAGCAGCTTGGTGGGCAACAAAGGGGGCTACACCTTC
CDR3aa: CASSLVGNKGGYTF

j_gene: TRBJ2-2
d_gene: .
abundance: .
v_gene: TRBV28
CDR3nt: TGTGCCAGTAAACAGGGATACACCGGGGAGCTGTTTTTT
CDR3aa: CASKQGYTGELFF

j_gene: TRBJ2-5
d_gene: .
abundance: few
v_gene: TRBV7-3
CDR3nt: TGTGCCAGCAGCTTACGTAGCGCCCGGGAGACCCAGTACTTC
CDR3aa: CASSLRSARETQYF

j_gene: TRBJ2-7
d_gene: .
abundance: .
v_gene: TRBV30
CDR3nt: TGTGCCTGGAGCCCAGGAGGGTACGAGCAGTACTTC
CDR3aa: CAWSPGGYEQYF

j_gene: TRBJ2-7
d_gene: TRBD1
abundance: .
v_gene: TRBV5-6
CDR3nt: TGTGCCAGCAGCTTGTTCCCCGGGACAGGGGAATACGAGCAGTACTTC
CDR3aa: CASSLFPGTGEYEQYF

j_gene: TRBJ2-4
d_gene: .
abundance: many
v_gene: TRBV21-1
CDR3nt: TGTGCCAGCTTGACAGCTCACAAAAACATTCAGTACTTC
CDR3aa: CASLTAHKNIQYF

j_gene: TRBJ2-5
d_gene: TRBD1
abundance: many
v_gene: TRBV10-3
CDR3nt: TGTGCCATCAGTGACCTGGGACAGGGCATCGGAGAGACCCAGTACTTC
CDR3aa: CAISDLGQGIGETQYF

j_gene: TRBJ1-5
d_gene: TRBD1
abundance: few
v_gene: TRBV6-6
CDR3nt: TGTGCCAGCAGTTACTGGGACAGCCCCAATCAGCCCCAGCATTTT
CDR3aa: CASSYWDSPNQPQHF

j_gene: TRBJ1-2
d_gene: TRBD1
abundance: few
v_gene: TRBV27
CDR3nt: TGTGCCAGCAGTTTCTCCCCGACAGGGGGCGGTGGCTACACCTTC
CDR3aa: CASSFSPTGGGGYTF